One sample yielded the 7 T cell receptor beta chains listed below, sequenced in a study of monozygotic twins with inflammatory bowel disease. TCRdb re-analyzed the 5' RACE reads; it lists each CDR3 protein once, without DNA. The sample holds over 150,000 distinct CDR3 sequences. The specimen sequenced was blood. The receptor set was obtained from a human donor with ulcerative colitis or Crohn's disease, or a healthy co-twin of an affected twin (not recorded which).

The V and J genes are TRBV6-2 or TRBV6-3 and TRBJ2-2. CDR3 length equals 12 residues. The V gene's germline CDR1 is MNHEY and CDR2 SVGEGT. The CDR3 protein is CASSGGTGELFF.

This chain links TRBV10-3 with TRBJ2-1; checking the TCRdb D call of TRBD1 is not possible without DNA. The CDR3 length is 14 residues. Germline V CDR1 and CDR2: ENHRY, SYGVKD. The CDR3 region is CAISPSGTYNEQFF.

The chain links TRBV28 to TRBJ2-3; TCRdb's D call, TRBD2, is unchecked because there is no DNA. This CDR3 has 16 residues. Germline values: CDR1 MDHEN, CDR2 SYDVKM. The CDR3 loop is CASSLYPWSGVDTQYF. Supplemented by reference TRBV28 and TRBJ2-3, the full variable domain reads DVKVTQSSRYLVKRTGEKVFLECVQDMDHENMFWYRQDPGLGLRLIYFSYDVKMKEKGDIPEGYSVSREKKERFSLILESASTNQTSMYLCASSLYPWSGVDTQYFGPGTRLTVL.

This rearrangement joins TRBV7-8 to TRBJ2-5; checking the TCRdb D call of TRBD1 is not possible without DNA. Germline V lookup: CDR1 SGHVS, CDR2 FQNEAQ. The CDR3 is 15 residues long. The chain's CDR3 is CASSQRTGSQETQYF. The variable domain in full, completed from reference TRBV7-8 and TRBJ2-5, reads GAGVSQSPRYKVAKRGQDVALRCDPISGHVSLFWYQQALGQGPEFLTYFQNEAQLDKSGLPSDRFFAERPEGSVSTLKIQRTQQEDSAVYLCASSQRTGSQETQYFGPGTRLLVL.

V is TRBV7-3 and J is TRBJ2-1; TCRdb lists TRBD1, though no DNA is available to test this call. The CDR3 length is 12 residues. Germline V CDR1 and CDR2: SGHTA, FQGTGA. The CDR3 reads CASSGDSDEQFF.

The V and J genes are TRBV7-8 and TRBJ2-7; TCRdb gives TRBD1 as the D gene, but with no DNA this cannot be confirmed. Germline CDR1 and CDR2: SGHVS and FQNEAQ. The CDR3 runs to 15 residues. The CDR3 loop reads CASSSRQGQGYEQYF.

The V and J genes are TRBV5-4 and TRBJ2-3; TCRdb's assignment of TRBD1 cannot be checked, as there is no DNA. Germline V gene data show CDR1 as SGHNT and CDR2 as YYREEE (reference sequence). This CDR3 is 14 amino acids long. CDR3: CASSLSAGQGSQYF. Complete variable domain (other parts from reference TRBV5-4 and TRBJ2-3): ETGVTQSPTHLIKTRGQQVTLRCSSQSGHNTVSWYQQALGQGPQFIFQYYREEENGRGNFPPRFSGLQFPNYSSELNVNALELDDSALYLCASSLSAGQGSQYFGPGTRLTVL.